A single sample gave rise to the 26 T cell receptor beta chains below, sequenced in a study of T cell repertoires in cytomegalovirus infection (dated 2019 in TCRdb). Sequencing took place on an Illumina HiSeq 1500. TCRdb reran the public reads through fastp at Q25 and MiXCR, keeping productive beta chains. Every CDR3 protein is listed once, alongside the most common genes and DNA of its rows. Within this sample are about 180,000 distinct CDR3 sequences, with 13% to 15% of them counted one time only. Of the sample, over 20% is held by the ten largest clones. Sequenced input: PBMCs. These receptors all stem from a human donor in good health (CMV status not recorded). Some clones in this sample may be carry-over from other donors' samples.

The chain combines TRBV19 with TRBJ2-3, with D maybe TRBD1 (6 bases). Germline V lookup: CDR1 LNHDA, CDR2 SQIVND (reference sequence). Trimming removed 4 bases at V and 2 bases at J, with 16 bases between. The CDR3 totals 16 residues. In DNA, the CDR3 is TGTGCCAGTAGTAAATGGGACGCAGGGGCCACAGATACGCAGTATTTT. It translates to CASSKWDAGATDTQYF.

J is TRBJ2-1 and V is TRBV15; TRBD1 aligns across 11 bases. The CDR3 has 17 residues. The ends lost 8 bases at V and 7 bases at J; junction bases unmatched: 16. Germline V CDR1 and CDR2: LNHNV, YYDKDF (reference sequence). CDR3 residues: CATEGGSRTGGRNEQFF. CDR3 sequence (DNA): TGTGCCACCGAAGGGGGAAGTAGGACAGGGGGCCGGAATGAGCAGTTCTTC.

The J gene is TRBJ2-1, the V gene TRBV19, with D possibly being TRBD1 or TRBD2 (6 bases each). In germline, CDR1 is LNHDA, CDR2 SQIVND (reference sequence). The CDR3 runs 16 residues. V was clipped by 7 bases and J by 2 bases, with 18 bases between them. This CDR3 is CASTFEGGGAYNEQFF. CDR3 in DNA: TGTGCCAGTACCTTCGAAGGAGGGGGAGCCTACAATGAGCAGTTCTTC. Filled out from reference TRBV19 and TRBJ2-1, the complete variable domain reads DGGITQSPKYLFRKEGQNVTLSCEQNLNHDAMYWYRQDPGQGLRLIYYSQIVNDFQKGDIAEGYSVSREKKESFPLTVTSAQKNPTAFYLCASTFEGGGAYNEQFFGPGTRLTVL.

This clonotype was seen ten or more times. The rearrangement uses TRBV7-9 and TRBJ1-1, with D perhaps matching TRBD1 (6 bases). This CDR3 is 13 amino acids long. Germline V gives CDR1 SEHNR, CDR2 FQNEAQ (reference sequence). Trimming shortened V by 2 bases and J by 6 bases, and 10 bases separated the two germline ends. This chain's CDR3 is CASSLMGAAEAFF. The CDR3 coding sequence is TGTGCCAGCAGCTTAATGGGGGCGGCTGAAGCTTTCTTT.

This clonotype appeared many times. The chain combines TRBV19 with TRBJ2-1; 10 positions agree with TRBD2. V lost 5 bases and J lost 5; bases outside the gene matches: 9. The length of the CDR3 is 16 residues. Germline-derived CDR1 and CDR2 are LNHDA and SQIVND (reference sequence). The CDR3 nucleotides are TGTGCCAGTAGTTCCTCCCTAGCGGGGGTTGACAATGAGCAGTTCTTC. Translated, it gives CASSSSLAGVDNEQFF.

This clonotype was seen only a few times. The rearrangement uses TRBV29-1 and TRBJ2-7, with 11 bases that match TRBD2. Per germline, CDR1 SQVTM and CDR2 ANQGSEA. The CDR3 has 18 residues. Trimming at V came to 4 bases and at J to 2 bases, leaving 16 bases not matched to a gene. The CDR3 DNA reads TGCAGCGTTGCCCCGGGCACTAGCGGGGGACTCTCTCCCTACGAGCAGTACTTC. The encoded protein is CSVAPGTSGGLSPYEQYF.

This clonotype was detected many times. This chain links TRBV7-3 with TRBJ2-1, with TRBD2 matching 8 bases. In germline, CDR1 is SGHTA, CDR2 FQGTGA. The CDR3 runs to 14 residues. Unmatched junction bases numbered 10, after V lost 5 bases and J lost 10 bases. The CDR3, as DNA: TGTGCCAGCAGCCCCCAATGGGCTAGCGGGGAGCAGTTCTTC. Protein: CASSPQWASGEQFF.

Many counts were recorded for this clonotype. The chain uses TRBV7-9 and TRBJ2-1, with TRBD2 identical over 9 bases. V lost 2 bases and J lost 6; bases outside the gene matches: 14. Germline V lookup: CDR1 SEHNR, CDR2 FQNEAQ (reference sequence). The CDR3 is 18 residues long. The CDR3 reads CASSLNLGGTSSGNEQFF. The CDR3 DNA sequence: TGTGCCAGCAGCTTAAATCTTGGGGGGACTAGCTCGGGCAATGAGCAGTTCTTC.

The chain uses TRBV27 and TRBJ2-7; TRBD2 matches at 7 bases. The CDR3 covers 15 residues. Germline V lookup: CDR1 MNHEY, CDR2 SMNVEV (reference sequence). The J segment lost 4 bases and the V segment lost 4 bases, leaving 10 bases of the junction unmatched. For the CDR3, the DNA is TGTGCCAGCAGTTCCCTAGGCGGGAGTGCGTACGAGCAGTACTTC. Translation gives CASSSLGGSAYEQYF.

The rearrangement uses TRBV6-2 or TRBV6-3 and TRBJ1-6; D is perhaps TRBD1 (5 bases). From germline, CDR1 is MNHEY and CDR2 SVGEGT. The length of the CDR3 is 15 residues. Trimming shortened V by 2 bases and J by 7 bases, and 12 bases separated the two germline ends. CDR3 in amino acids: CASSYGQGRNSPLHF. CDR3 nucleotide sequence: TGTGCCAGCAGTTACGGGCAGGGAAGAAATTCACCCCTCCACTTT.

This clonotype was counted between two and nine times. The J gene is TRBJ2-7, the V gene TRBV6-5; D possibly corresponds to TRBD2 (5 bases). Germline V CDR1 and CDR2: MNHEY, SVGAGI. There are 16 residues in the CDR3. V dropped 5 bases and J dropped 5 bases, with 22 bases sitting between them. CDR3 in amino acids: CASSPRIARSSHEQYF. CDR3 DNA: TGTGCCAGCAGTCCACGAATAGCGCGCAGTAGCCACGAGCAGTACTTC.

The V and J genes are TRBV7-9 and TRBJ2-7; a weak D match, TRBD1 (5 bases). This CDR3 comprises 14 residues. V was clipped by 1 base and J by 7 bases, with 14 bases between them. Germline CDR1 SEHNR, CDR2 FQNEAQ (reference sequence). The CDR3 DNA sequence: TGTGCCAGCAGCTTAGAATGGGGCCTGGGAGAGCAGTACTTC. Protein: CASSLEWGLGEQYF.

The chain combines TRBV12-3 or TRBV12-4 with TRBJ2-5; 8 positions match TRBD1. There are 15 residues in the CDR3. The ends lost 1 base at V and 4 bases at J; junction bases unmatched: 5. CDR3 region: CASSLDRGQAETQYF. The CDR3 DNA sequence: TGTGCCAGCAGTTTAGACCGGGGACAGGCAGAGACCCAGTACTTC.

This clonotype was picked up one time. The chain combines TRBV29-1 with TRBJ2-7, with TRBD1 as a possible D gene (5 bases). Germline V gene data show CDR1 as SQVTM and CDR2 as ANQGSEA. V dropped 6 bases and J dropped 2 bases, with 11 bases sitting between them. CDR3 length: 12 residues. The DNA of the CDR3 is TGCAGCGTAACAGCAGGGACCTACGAGCAGTACTTC. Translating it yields CSVTAGTYEQYF.

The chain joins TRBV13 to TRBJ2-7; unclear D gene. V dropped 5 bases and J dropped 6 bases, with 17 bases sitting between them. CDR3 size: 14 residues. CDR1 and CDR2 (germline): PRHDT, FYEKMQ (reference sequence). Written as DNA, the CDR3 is TGTGCCAGCAGCCACCGGAACAGTAATCTCGAGCAGTACTTC. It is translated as CASSHRNSNLEQYF.

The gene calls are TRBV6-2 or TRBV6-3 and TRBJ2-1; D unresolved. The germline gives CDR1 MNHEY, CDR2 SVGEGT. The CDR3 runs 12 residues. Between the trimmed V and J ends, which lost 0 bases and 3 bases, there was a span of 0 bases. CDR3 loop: CASSYSYNEQFF. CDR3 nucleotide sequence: TGTGCCAGCAGTTACTCCTACAATGAGCAGTTCTTC.

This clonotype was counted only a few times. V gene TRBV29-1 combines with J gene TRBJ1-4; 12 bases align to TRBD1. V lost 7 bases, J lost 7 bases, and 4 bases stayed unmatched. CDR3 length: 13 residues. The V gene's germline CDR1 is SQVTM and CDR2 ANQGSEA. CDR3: CSARDRGLEKLFF. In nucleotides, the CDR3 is TGCAGCGCTAGGGACAGGGGGCTTGAAAAACTGTTTTTT.

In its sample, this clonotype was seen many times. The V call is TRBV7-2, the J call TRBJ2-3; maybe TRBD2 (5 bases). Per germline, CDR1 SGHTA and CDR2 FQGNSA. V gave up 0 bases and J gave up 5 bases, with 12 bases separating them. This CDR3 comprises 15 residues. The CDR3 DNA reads TGTGCCAGCAGCTTAGCGGGAGTTCATGGAGATACGCAGTATTTT. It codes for CASSLAGVHGDTQYF.

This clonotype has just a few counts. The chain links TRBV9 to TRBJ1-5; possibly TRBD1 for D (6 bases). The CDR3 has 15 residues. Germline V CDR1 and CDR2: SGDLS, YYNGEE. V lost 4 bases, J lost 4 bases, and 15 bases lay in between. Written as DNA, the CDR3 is TGTGCCAGCAGCCCAACCGGGACACCGAATCAGCCCCAGCATTTT. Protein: CASSPTGTPNQPQHF.

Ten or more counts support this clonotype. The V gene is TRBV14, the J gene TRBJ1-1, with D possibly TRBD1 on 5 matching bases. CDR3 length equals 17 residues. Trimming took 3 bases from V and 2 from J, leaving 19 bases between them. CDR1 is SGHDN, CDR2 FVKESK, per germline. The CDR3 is CASSHDGGIGHNTEAFF. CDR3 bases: TGTGCCAGCAGCCACGACGGGGGTATCGGCCATAACACTGAAGCTTTCTTT.

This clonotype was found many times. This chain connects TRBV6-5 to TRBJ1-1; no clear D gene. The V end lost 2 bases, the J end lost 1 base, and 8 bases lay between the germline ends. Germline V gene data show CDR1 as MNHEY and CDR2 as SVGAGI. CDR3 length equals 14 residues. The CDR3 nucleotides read TGTGCCAGCAGTTACCGTACAGAGAACACTGAAGCTTTCTTT. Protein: CASSYRTENTEAFF.

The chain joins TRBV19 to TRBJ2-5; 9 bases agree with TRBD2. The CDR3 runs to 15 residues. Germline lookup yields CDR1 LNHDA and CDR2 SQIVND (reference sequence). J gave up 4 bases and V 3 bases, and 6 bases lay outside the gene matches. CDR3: CASSIVSGSPETQYF. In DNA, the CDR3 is TGTGCCAGTAGTATTGTTAGCGGGAGTCCAGAGACCCAGTACTTC.

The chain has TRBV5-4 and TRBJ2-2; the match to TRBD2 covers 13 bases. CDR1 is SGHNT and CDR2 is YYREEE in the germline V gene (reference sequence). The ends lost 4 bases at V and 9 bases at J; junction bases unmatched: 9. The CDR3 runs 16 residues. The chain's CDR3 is CASSIWTSGRTRELFF. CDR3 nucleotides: TGTGCCAGCAGCATCTGGACTAGCGGGAGAACTAGGGAGCTGTTTTTT. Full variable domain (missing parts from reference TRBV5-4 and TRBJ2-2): ETGVTQSPTHLIKTRGQQVTLRCSSQSGHNTVSWYQQALGQGPQFIFQYYREEENGRGNFPPRFSGLQFPNYSSELNVNALELDDSALYLCASSIWTSGRTRELFFGEGSRLTVL.

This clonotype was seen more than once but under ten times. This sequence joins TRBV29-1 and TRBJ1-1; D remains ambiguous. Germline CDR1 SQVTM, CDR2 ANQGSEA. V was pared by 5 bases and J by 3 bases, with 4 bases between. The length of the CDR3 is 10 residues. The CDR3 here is CSVKDTEAFF. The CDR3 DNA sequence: TGCAGCGTTAAGGACACTGAAGCTTTCTTT.

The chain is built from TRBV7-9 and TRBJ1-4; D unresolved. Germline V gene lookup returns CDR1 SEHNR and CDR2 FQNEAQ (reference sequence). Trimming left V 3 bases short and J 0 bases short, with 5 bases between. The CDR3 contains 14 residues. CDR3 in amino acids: CASSFYATNEKLFF. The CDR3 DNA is TGTGCCAGCAGCTTCTACGCAACTAATGAAAAACTGTTTTTT.

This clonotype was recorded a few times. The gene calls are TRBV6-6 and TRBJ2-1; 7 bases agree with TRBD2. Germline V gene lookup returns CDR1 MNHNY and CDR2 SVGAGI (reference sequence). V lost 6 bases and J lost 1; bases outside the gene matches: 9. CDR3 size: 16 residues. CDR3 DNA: TGTGCCAGCAGAAACTCCGGGGGGTCTTCCTACAATGAGCAGTTCTTC. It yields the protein CASRNSGGSSYNEQFF.